This TCR beta chain emerged from a study of OX40 agonist ivuxolimab in advanced cancers. In germline, CDR1 is MNHNS, CDR2 SASEGT. The V gene lost 1 base and the J gene lost 6 bases, with 12 bases spanning the gap. This CDR3 has 14 amino acids. Produced via immunoSEQ multiplex PCR; TCRdb's table is partial and in-frame only. The table includes 60,000 to 75,000 clones, roughly 88% detected once. The source of this sequence is an adult with an advanced solid tumor such as melanoma, head and neck, liver or kidney cancer. This chain joins TRBV6-1 and TRBJ1-1; maybe TRBD1 (5 bases). Sequences were derived from CD4+ or CD8+ T cells sorted from blood, sampled in a trial of the OX40 agonist ivuxolimab. In DNA form, the CDR3 reads TGTGCCAGCAGTGAAGGGGACCGCGGCGCTGAAGCTTTCTTT. It encodes CASSEGDRGAEAFF.